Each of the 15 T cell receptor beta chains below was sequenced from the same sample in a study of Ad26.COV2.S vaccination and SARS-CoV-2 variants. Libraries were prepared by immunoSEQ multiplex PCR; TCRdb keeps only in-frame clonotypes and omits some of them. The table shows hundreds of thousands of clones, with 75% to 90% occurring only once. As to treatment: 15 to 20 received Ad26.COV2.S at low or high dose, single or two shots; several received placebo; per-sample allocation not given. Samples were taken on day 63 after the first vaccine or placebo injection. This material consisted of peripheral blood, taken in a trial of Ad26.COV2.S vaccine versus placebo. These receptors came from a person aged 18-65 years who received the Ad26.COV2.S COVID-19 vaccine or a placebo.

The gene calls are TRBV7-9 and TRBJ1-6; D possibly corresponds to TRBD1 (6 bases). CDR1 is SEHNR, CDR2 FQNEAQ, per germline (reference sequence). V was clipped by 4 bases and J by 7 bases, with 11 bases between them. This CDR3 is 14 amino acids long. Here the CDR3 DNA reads TGTGCCAGCAGCTACCTACAGGGAAATTCACCCCTCCACTTT. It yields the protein CASSYLQGNSPLHF. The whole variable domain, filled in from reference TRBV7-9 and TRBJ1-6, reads DTGVSQNPRHKITKRGQNVTFRCDPISEHNRLYWYRQTLGQGPEFLTYFQNEAQLEKSRLLSDRFSAERPKGSFSTLEIQRTEQGDSAMYLCASSYLQGNSPLHFGNGTRLTVT.

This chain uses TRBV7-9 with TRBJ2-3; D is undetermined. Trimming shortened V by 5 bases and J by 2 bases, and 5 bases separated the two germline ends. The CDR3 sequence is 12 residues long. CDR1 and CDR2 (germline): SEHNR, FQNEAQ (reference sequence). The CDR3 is CASSQTTDTQYF. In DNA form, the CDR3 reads TGTGCCAGCAGCCAAACCACAGATACGCAGTATTTT.

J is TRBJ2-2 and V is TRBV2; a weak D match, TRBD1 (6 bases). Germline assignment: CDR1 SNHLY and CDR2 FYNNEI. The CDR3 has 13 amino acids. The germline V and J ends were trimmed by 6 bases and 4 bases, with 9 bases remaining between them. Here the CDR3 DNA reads TGTGCCAGCAGCGGACAGTCCACCGGGGAGCTGTTTTTT. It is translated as CASSGQSTGELFF.

CDR3 region: CASSSTFAGGNTDTQYF. The CDR3 DNA is TGTGCCAGCAGTTCGACATTCGCAGGGGGAAACACAGATACGCAGTATTTT. The rearrangement links TRBV28 to TRBJ2-3, with 7 bases lining up with TRBD1. This CDR3 has 17 amino acids. Per germline, CDR1 MDHEN and CDR2 SYDVKM. The J segment lost 2 bases and the V segment lost 4 bases, leaving 12 bases of the junction unmatched.

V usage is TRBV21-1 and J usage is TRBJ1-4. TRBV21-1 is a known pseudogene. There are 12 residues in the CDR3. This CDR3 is CASTRKWEKLFF. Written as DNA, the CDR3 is TGTGCCAGCACACGGAAATGGGAAAAACTGTTTTTT.

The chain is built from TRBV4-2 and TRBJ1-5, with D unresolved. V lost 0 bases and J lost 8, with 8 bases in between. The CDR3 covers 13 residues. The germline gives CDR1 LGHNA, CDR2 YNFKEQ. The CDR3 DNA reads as TGTGCCAGCAGCCAAGATGAGACCGAGCCCCAGCATTTT. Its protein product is CASSQDETEPQHF.

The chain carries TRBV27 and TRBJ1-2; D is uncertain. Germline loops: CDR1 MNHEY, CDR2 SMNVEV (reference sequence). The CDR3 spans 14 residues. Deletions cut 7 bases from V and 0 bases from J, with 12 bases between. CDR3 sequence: CASKLDGANYGYTF. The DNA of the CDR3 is TGTGCCAGCAAGCTGGACGGAGCTAACTATGGCTACACCTTC.

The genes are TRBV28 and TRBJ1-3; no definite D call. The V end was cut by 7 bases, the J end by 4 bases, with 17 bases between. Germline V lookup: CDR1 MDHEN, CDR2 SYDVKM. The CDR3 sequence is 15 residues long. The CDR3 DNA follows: TGTGCCAGCAACCAAGACCGGGAGGCCGGAAACACCATATATTTT. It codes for CASNQDREAGNTIYF.

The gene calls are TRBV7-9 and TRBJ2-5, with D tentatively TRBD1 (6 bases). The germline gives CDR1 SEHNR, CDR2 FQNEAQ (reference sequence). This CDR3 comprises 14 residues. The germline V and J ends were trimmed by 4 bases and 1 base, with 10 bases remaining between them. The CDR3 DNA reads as TGTGCCAGCAGCTCCAGGGGAGTCCAAGAGACCCAGTACTTC. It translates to CASSSRGVQETQYF.

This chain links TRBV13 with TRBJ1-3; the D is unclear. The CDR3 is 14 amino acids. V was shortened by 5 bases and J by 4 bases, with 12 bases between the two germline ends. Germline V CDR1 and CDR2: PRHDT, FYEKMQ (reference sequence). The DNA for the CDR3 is TGTGCCAGCAGCCGGCAGGATGCAGGAAACACCATATATTTT. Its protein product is CASSRQDAGNTIYF.

CDR3 in DNA: TGCGCCAGCAGTACCGCAGGGAATCAGCCCCAGCATTTT. It codes for CASSTAGNQPQHF. This chain uses TRBV10-1 with TRBJ1-5; D is possibly TRBD1 (5 bases). Germline CDR1 reads WNHNN; CDR2 reads SYGVQD (reference sequence). CDR3 length: 13 residues. V was trimmed by 5 bases and J by 4 bases, leaving 9 bases between them.

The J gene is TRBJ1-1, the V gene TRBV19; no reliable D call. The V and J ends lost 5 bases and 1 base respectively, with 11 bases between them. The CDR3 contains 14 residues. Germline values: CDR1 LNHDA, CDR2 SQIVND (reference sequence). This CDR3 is CASSWNQGNTEAFF. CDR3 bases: TGTGCCAGTAGTTGGAACCAAGGGAACACTGAAGCTTTCTTT.

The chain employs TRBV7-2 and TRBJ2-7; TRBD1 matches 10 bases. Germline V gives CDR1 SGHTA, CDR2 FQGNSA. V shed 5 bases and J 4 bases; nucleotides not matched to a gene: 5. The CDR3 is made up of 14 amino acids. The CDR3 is CASSLPGQGYEQYF. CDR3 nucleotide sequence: TGTGCCAGCAGCCTTCCGGGACAGGGGTACGAGCAGTACTTC.

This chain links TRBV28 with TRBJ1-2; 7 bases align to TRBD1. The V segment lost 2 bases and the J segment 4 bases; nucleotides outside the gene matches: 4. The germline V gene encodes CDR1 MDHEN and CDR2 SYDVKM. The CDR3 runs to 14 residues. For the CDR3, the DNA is TGTGCCAGCAGTTTAAGGGGACAGTTCTATGGCTACACCTTC. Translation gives CASSLRGQFYGYTF.

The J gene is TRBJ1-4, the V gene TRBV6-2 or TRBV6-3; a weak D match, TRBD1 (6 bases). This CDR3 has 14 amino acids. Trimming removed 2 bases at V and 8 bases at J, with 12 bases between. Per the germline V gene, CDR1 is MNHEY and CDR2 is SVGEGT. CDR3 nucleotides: TGTGCCAGCAGTTACGGGGGACACGAAGAAAAACTGTTTTTT. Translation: CASSYGGHEEKLFF.